Below are 29 T cell receptor beta chains sequenced from a single sample in a study of technical replicates of blood from several donors. The assay was immunoSEQ multiplex PCR, and TCRdb's table has in-frame clones only and misses some. The sample has 13,000 or so clones, 95% seen once; the top ten hold approximately 8%. The sequenced sample consisted of PBMCs. Receptor source: a human donor in good health.

The chain uses TRBV6-1 and TRBJ2-7; 9 positions match TRBD1. J lost 11 bases, V lost 3 bases, and 8 bases had no gene match. The CDR3 sequence is 13 residues long. The V gene's germline CDR1 is MNHNS and CDR2 SASEGT. CDR3 sequence (DNA): TGTGCCAGCAGTGACAGGGACAGGGACCCTAAGTACTTC. Translated: CASSDRDRDPKYF.

This chain links TRBV28 with TRBJ1-1; D uncertain. Germline values: CDR1 MDHEN, CDR2 SYDVKM. Between the trimmed V and J ends, which lost 10 bases and 2 bases, there was a span of 11 bases. This CDR3 is built from 12 residues. CDR3 residues: CAIVASNTEAFF. DNA of the CDR3: TGTGCCATTGTAGCAAGCAACACTGAAGCTTTCTTT.

This CDR3 is CASSMGGQVTEAFF. CDR3 sequence (DNA): TGTGCCAGTAGTATGGGGGGGCAGGTCACTGAAGCTTTCTTT. This chain links TRBV19 with TRBJ1-1; D is possibly TRBD1 (6 bases). The germline V gene has CDR1 LNHDA and CDR2 SQIVND (reference sequence). The V end was cut by 3 bases, the J end by 4 bases, with 12 bases between. The CDR3 extends over 14 amino acids.

This chain connects TRBV6-4 to TRBJ2-3; possible D gene TRBD2, 6 bases. CDR1 and CDR2 (germline): MRHNA, SNTAGT. This CDR3 comprises 16 residues. V was clipped by 2 bases and J by 5 bases, with 17 bases between them. The CDR3 protein is CASSDAIGGTGDTQYF. The CDR3, as DNA: TGTGCCAGCAGTGACGCTATAGGCGGGACTGGAGATACGCAGTATTTT.

The gene calls are TRBV30 and TRBJ1-5, with D perhaps matching TRBD1 (5 bases). V was trimmed by 3 bases and J by 2 bases, leaving 17 bases between them. Germline V gene sequence: CDR1 GTSNPN, CDR2 SVGIG (reference sequence). The CDR3 runs 16 residues. CDR3 nucleotides: TGTGCCTGGAGGACGCCACAGGCTCGGGGCAATCAGCCCCAGCATTTT. Its protein product is CAWRTPQARGNQPQHF.

The V call is TRBV19, the J call TRBJ2-3, with a possible D match to TRBD1 (6 bases). The germline V gene encodes CDR1 LNHDA and CDR2 SQIVND (reference sequence). Trimming cost V 6 bases and J 1 base, with 11 bases left between them. The CDR3 has 14 residues. The CDR3 DNA follows: TGTGCCAGTAGGCCCGAGGGGGGCACAGATACGCAGTATTTT. Protein: CASRPEGGTDTQYF.

The chain has TRBV19 and TRBJ2-1; a possible D gene is TRBD2 (5 bases). V was trimmed by 3 bases and J by 5 bases, leaving 20 bases between them. The CDR3 consists of 17 residues. In germline, CDR1 is LNHDA, CDR2 SQIVND (reference sequence). The CDR3: CASSMDLSAGLNNEQFF. The CDR3, as DNA: TGTGCCAGTAGTATGGATCTTTCGGCTGGACTGAACAATGAGCAGTTCTTC.

A single count supports this clone. The V and J genes are TRBV19 and TRBJ1-5; 7 nucleotides agree with TRBD1. CDR1 and CDR2 from the germline V gene are LNHDA and SQIVND (reference sequence). V was pared by 6 bases and J by 9 bases, with 14 bases of the junction left unmatched. The CDR3 length is 15 residues. DNA of the CDR3: TGTGCCAGTAGAGGGGACAGCGCCTTGGGGGGGCCCCAGCATTTT. Residues: CASRGDSALGGPQHF.

V and J are TRBV5-1 and TRBJ1-5, with 7 bases that match TRBD1. V lost 7 bases, J lost 1 base, and 17 bases stayed unmatched. Germline loops: CDR1 SGHRS, CDR2 YFSETQ. The CDR3 runs to 18 residues. CDR3 sequence: CASHPGQHARRSNQPQHF. CDR3 nucleotides: TGCGCCAGCCACCCGGGACAGCACGCCCGGCGGAGCAATCAGCCCCAGCATTTT.

Of note for this clone: Relative to the germline gene, one junction end is altered; a read error may explain this. This chain connects TRBV13 to TRBJ2-5; 9 bases are a match to TRBD2. Germline CDR1 is PRHDT and CDR2 is FYEKMQ (reference sequence). This CDR3 contains 16 residues. CDR3 sequence: CASSPPSTSGQETQYF. CDR3 nucleotide sequence: TGTGCCAGCAGCCCGCCCTCGACTAGCGGCCAAGAAACCCAGTACTTC.

The genes are TRBV5-6 and TRBJ2-2; 13 bases agree with TRBD2. Trimming took 4 bases from V and 4 from J; bases not matched to a gene: 10. The CDR3 sequence is 18 residues long. The germline V gene encodes CDR1 SGHDT and CDR2 YYEEEE. CDR3 in DNA: TGTGCCAGCAGCCAAGAACTAGCGGGAGGGCTGGGCACCGGGGAGCTGTTTTTT. The encoded protein is CASSQELAGGLGTGELFF.

The chain links TRBV7-9 to TRBJ2-5; 7 nucleotides line up with TRBD2. The CDR3 covers 14 residues. V lost 5 bases and J lost 5; bases outside the gene matches: 8. The V gene's germline CDR1 is SEHNR and CDR2 FQNEAQ (reference sequence). The CDR3 here is CASSPSGLVETQYF. CDR3 in DNA: TGTGCCAGCAGCCCTAGCGGACTAGTGGAGACCCAGTACTTC. The full variable domain, its missing parts supplied by reference TRBV7-9 and TRBJ2-5, is DTGVSQNPRHKITKRGQNVTFRCDPISEHNRLYWYRQTLGQGPEFLTYFQNEAQLEKSRLLSDRFSAERPKGSFSTLEIQRTEQGDSAMYLCASSPSGLVETQYFGPGTRLLVL.

The chain links TRBV5-1 to TRBJ2-7; perhaps TRBD2 as D (6 bases). V was trimmed by 0 bases and J by 6 bases, leaving 22 bases between them. This CDR3 contains 17 residues. CDR1 and CDR2 from the germline V gene are SGHRS and YFSETQ. The CDR3 spells CASSLDPSGGGRGEQYF. The CDR3 bases are TGCGCCAGCAGCTTGGACCCGTCTGGGGGAGGCCGTGGCGAGCAGTACTTC. Variable domain in full (rest from reference TRBV5-1 and TRBJ2-7): KAGVTQTPRYLIKTRGQQVTLSCSPISGHRSVSWYQQTPGQGLQFLFEYFSETQRNKGNFPGRFSGRQFSNSRSEMNVSTLELGDSALYLCASSLDPSGGGRGEQYFGPGTRLTVT.

This clone is a singleton in its sample. The CDR3 bases are TGTGCCAGCAGAGCGGGACGGAACACCGGGGAGCTGTTTTTT. Protein sequence: CASRAGRNTGELFF. The chain carries TRBV7-6 and TRBJ2-2; TRBD2 matches at 7 bases. Germline-derived CDR1 and CDR2 are SGHVS and FNYEAQ. CDR3 length equals 14 residues. Losses at the gene ends were 6 bases for V and 1 base for J; bases not matched to a gene: 2.

V usage is TRBV7-9 and J usage is TRBJ2-7, with 10 bases matching TRBD2. CDR3 length equals 19 residues. Germline CDR1 is SEHNR and CDR2 is FQNEAQ (reference sequence). V shed 0 bases and J 4 bases; nucleotides not matched to a gene: 15. DNA of the CDR3: TGTGCCAGCAGCTTAGCAGGATTTCCTAGCGGGAGTAGGAATTACGAGCAGTACTTC. As protein: CASSLAGFPSGSRNYEQYF.

This chain uses TRBV23-1 with TRBJ2-7, with 11 bases lining up with TRBD1. TRBV23-1 is labeled an ORF, and its function is uncertain. Trimming at V came to 0 bases and at J to 2 bases, leaving 0 bases not matched to a gene. CDR3 length equals 15 residues. The CDR3: CASSQSGQGAYEQYF. CDR3 coding DNA: TGCGCCAGCAGTCAATCGGGACAGGGGGCCTACGAGCAGTACTTC.

The chain uses TRBV5-1 and TRBJ1-2; TRBD1 agrees at 8 bases. The trim removed 3 bases at V and 4 bases at J, leaving 2 bases unmatched. CDR1 is SGHRS, CDR2 YFSETQ, per germline. This CDR3 has 13 amino acids. CDR3 amino acids: CASSYDRGYGYTF. The CDR3 DNA reads TGCGCCAGCAGCTACGACAGGGGCTATGGCTACACCTTC.

The chain couples TRBV6-5 to TRBJ2-3; tentative D call: TRBD2 (6 bases). The germline V gene has CDR1 MNHEY and CDR2 SVGAGI. The CDR3 has 16 residues. Trimming cost V 0 bases and J 0 bases, with 10 bases left between them. CDR3 in amino acids: CASSYSGDLSTDTQYF. The CDR3 bases are TGTGCCAGCAGTTACTCGGGGGACTTAAGCACAGATACGCAGTATTTT.

The chain has TRBV6-5 and TRBJ1-1; 7 bases map to TRBD1. The CDR3 has 14 amino acids. Germline assignment: CDR1 MNHEY and CDR2 SVGAGI. Trimming removed 8 bases from V and 1 base from J; junction bases left unmatched: 7. CDR3 loop: CASGARTGNTEAFF. In nucleotides, the CDR3 is TGTGCCAGCGGAGCCAGGACAGGGAACACTGAAGCTTTCTTT.

The chain carries TRBV28 and TRBJ2-7; 9 positions match TRBD1. This CDR3 comprises 14 residues. Per the germline V gene, CDR1 is MDHEN and CDR2 is SYDVKM. The V segment lost 7 bases and the J segment 3 bases; nucleotides outside the gene matches: 7. The CDR3 nucleotides are TGTGCCAGCACCCCGGGGGGACAGGGCTACGAGCAGTACTTC. This gives the protein CASTPGGQGYEQYF.

This chain connects TRBV9 to TRBJ1-5; D is undetermined. Germline CDR1 SGDLS, CDR2 YYNGEE. V lost 0 bases, J lost 5 bases, and 6 bases lay in between. This CDR3 is 13 amino acids long. The CDR3 reads CASSVEAYQPQHF. The CDR3 nucleotides read TGTGCCAGCAGCGTAGAAGCATATCAGCCCCAGCATTTT.

The chain couples TRBV6-1 to TRBJ1-2; TRBD1 matches at 8 bases. CDR3 length: 15 amino acids. V gave up 6 bases and J gave up 8 bases; unmatched junction bases: 14. CDR1 and CDR2 from the germline V gene are MNHNS and SASEGT. CDR3 protein: CASRDYDRGPLGYTF. CDR3 coding DNA: TGTGCCAGCAGGGACTACGACAGGGGCCCTTTAGGCTACACCTTC.

The rearrangement uses TRBV5-5 and TRBJ2-5; D might be TRBD2 (5 bases). The germline V gene has CDR1 SGHKS and CDR2 YYEKEE (reference sequence). The CDR3 length is 13 residues. Trimming took 4 bases from V and 7 from J, leaving 14 bases between them. The CDR3 nucleotides read TGTGCCAGCAGCGCCGAACCAGAGGGGACCCAGTACTTC. Translated, it gives CASSAEPEGTQYF.

This chain uses TRBV6-5 with TRBJ1-4; 9 nucleotides line up with TRBD1. V shed 6 bases and J 8 bases; nucleotides not matched to a gene: 7. In germline, CDR1 is MNHEY, CDR2 SVGAGI. This CDR3 spans 14 amino acids. DNA for the CDR3: TGTGCCAGCAGCCGCGGACAGGGGAACGAAAAACTGTTTTTT. Its translation: CASSRGQGNEKLFF.

The chain couples TRBV7-8 to TRBJ1-5, with D tentatively TRBD1 (5 bases). Trimming took 4 bases from V and 7 from J, leaving 14 bases between them. Germline lookup yields CDR1 SGHVS and CDR2 FQNEAQ. CDR3 length equals 14 residues. Written as DNA, the CDR3 is TGTGCCAGCAGCTCAGTTGGGGGGGACCAGCCCCAGCATTTT. As protein: CASSSVGGDQPQHF.

The chain carries TRBV6-1 and TRBJ2-7, with 9 bases matching TRBD1. After removal of 3 bases from V and 3 bases from J, the junction contained 6 bases not matched to a gene. The CDR3 spans 15 residues. Germline CDR1 is MNHNS and CDR2 is SASEGT. CDR3 region: CASSELETGGYEQYF. The CDR3 nucleotides are TGTGCCAGCAGTGAGTTAGAGACAGGGGGCTACGAGCAGTACTTC.

V usage is TRBV10-1 and J usage is TRBJ2-5, with 9 bases that match TRBD1. The CDR3 covers 21 residues. The germline CDR1 and CDR2 sequences are WNHNN and SYGVQD (reference sequence). V lost 6 bases to trimming and J lost 5 bases; unmatched junction nucleotides: 28. DNA of the CDR3: TGCGCCAGCAGCCCCAGTCGGACGGACGCATTGTGGGGACAGGGTTGGGAGACCCAGTACTTC. Encoded protein: CASSPSRTDALWGQGWETQYF.

V is TRBV30 and J is TRBJ1-5; 10 bases fit TRBD1. Per germline, CDR1 GTSNPN and CDR2 SVGIG (reference sequence). V shed 3 bases and J 2 bases; nucleotides not matched to a gene: 4. The CDR3 consists of 15 residues. The CDR3 nucleotides read TGTGCCTGGAGGGCCGGGACAGGGGGCAATCAGCCCCAGCATTTT. Encoded protein: CAWRAGTGGNQPQHF.

The chain couples TRBV10-2 to TRBJ1-2; unclear D gene. Trimming shortened V by 0 bases and J by 5 bases, and 10 bases separated the two germline ends. Per germline, CDR1 WSHSY and CDR2 SAAADI. The CDR3 runs 14 residues. DNA of the CDR3: TGCGCCAGCAGTGAGTCGACGGGAGGGTATGGCTACACCTTC. Its translation is CASSESTGGYGYTF.